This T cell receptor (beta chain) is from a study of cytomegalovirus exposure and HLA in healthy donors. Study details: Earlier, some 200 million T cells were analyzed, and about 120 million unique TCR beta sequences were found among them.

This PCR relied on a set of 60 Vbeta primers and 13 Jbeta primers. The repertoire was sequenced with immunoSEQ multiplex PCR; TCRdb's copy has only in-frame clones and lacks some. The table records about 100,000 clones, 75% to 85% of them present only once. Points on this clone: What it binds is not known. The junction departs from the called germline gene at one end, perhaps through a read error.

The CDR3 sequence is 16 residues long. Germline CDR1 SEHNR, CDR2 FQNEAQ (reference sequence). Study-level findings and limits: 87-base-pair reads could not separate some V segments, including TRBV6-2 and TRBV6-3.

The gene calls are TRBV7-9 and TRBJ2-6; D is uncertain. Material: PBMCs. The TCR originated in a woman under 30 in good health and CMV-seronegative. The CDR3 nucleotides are TGCGCCAGCAGCCAAGATTCAGGTACCGGGGCCAACGTCCTGACTTTC. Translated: CASSQDSGTGANVLTF.